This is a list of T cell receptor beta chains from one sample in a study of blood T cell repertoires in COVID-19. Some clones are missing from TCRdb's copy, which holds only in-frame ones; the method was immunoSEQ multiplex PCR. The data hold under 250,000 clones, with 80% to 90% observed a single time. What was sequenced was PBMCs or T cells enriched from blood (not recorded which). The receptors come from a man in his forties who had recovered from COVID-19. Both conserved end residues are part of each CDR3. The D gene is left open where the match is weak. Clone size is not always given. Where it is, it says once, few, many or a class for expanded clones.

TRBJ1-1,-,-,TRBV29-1,CSVEEWGPNTEAFF,TGCAGCGTTGAAGAGTGGGGCCCGAACACTGAAGCTTTCTTT
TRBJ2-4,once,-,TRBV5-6,CASSHAQGSKNIQYF,TGTGCCAGCAGCCACGCACAGGGCTCCAAAAACATTCAGTACTTC
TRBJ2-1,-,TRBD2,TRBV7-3,CASSLGLAGISSYNEQFF,TGTGCCAGCAGCTTGGGGCTAGCGGGGATCAGCTCCTACAATGAGCAGTTCTTC
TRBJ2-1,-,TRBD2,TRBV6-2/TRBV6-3,CASSHSGGAYNEQFF,TGTGCCAGCAGCCACAGCGGGGGGGCCTACAATGAGCAGTTCTTC
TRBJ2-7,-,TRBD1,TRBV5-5,CASSFGQGMYEQYF,TGTGCCAGCAGCTTCGGACAGGGAATGTACGAGCAGTACTTC
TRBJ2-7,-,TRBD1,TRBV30,CAWNTGVTYEQYF,TGTGCCTGGAATACAGGGGTAACCTACGAGCAGTACTTC
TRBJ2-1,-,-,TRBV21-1,CASSKAAPLRYYNEQFF,TGTGCCAGCAGCAAAGCTGCCCCCCTCCGGTACTACAATGAGCAGTTCTTC
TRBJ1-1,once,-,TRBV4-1,CASSQENRGADEAFF,TGCGCCAGCAGCCAAGAAAATCGGGGGGCGGATGAAGCTTTCTTT
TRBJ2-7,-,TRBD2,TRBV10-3,CAISGSGGFAYEQYF,TGTGCCATCAGTGGTAGCGGGGGGTTTGCCTACGAGCAGTACTTC
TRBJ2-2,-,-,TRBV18,CASAWGEWNTGELFF,TGTGCCAGCGCCTGGGGGGAGTGGAACACCGGGGAGCTGTTTTTT
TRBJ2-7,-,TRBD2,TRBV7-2,CASSLAGGPGEQYF,TGTGCCAGCAGTTTAGCGGGGGGGCCAGGAGAGCAGTACTTC
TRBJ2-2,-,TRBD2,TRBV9,CASSTGLAGNTGELFF,TGTGCCAGCAGCACGGGACTAGCGGGGAACACCGGGGAGCTGTTTTTT
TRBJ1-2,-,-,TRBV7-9,CASSTTDMTYGYTF,TGTGCCAGCAGCACGACGGACATGACCTATGGCTACACCTTC
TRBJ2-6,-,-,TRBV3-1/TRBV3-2,CASSQLYQGSGANVLTF,TGTGCCAGCAGCCAACTTTATCAGGGGTCTGGGGCCAACGTCCTGACTTTC
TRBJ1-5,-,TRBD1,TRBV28,CASSFWTGGRASNQPQHF,TGTGCCAGCAGTTTCTGGACAGGGGGTCGGGCTAGCAATCAGCCCCAGCATTTT
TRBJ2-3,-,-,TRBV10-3,CAISDYGTIITDTQYF,TGTGCCATCAGTGATTACGGGACAATCATCACAGATACGCAGTATTTT
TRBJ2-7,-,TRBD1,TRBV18,CASSLGDRGLYEQYF,TGTGCCAGCTCACTAGGGGACAGGGGGCTTTACGAGCAGTACTTC
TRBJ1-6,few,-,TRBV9,CASSFRDTDSPLHF,TGTGCCAGCAGCTTCCGGGACACAGATTCACCCCTCCACTTT
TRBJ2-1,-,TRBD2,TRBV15,CATSALAEAYNEQFF,TGTGCCACCAGCGCTCTAGCGGAGGCCTACAATGAGCAGTTCTTC
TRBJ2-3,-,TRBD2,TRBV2,CASSVWPSGRPRGSDTQYF,TGTGCCAGCAGTGTGTGGCCTAGCGGGAGACCTCGCGGGTCAGATACGCAGTATTTT
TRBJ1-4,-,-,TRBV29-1,CSVNRDEKLFF,TGCAGCGTGAACAGGGATGAAAAACTGTTTTTT
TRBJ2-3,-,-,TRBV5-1,CASSLEKHTDTQYF,TGCGCCAGCAGCTTAGAAAAACACACAGATACGCAGTATTTT
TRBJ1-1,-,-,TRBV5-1,CASSLPGGTEAFF,TGCGCCAGCAGCTTACCTGGCGGCACTGAAGCTTTCTTT
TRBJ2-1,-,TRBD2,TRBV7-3,CASSLASGGASNEQFF,TGTGCCAGCAGCTTAGCGAGCGGGGGGGCGAGCAATGAGCAGTTCTTC
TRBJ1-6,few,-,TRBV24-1,CATSDLGSSGVYNSPLHF,TGTGCCACCAGTGATTTGGGAAGTTCCGGGGTCTATAATTCACCCCTCCACTTT
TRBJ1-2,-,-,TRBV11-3,CASPRVLINYGYTF,TGTGCCAGCCCGAGGGTCCTAATTAACTATGGCTACACCTTC
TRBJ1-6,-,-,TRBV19,CASSEGTRGAPLHF,TGTGCCAGTAGTGAAGGCACACGGGGGGCACCCCTCCACTTT
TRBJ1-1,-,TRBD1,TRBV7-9,CASSPRTGPEAFF,TGTGCCAGCAGCCCTCGGACAGGGCCTGAAGCTTTCTTT
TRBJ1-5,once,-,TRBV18,CASSPPGENQPQHF,TGTGCCAGCTCACCACCGGGAGAAAATCAGCCCCAGCATTTT
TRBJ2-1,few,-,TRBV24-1,CAVGARRAYNEQFF,TGTGCCGTTGGGGCTCGAAGGGCCTACAATGAGCAGTTCTTC
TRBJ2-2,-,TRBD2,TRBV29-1,CSVELAGEPGELFF,TGCAGCGTTGAACTAGCGGGAGAGCCCGGGGAGCTGTTTTTT
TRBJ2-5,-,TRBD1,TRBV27,CATKNWGTGDETQYF,TGTGCCACCAAAAATTGGGGGACAGGGGACGAGACCCAGTACTTC
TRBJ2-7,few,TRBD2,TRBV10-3,CAISDVREKNEQYF,TGTGCCATCAGTGATGTGCGGGAGAAAAACGAGCAGTACTTC
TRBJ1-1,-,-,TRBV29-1,CSVEQGSNTEAFF,TGCAGCGTTGAACAGGGTTCGAACACTGAAGCTTTCTTT
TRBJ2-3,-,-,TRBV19,CASSVTSDTSTDTQYF,TGTGCCAGTAGTGTTACTTCGGACACAAGCACAGATACGCAGTATTTT
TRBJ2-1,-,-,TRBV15,CATSRVRYNEQFF,TGTGCCACCAGCAGAGTTAGATACAATGAGCAGTTCTTC
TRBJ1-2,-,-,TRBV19,CASSITENYGYTF,TGTGCCAGTAGTATCACGGAGAACTATGGCTACACCTTC
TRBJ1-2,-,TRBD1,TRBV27,CASSLGQAYGYTF,TGTGCCAGCAGTTTAGGACAGGCTTATGGCTACACCTTC
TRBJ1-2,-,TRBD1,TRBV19,CASSSRQGDGGYTF,TGTGCCAGTAGTTCCCGACAGGGCGACGGTGGCTACACCTTC
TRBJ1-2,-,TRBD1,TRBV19,CASSTLGTGGSSGYGYTF,TGTGCCAGTAGTACACTTGGGACAGGGGGGAGTTCGGGCTATGGCTACACCTTC